The 5 T cell receptor beta chains given below trace back to one sample, sequenced in a study of cytomegalovirus exposure and HLA in healthy donors. Amplification used 60 Vbeta primers and 13 Jbeta primers. Assay used: immunoSEQ multiplex PCR; TCRdb lists only in-frame clones, some missing. Of 120,000 or so clones listed, approximately 80% are singletons. The sample comprised PBMCs. Receptors were obtained from a woman younger than 35 in good health and CMV-seronegative.

V is TRBV6-5 and J is TRBJ2-7; 7 positions agree with TRBD1. The CDR3 length is 15 residues. Looked up from germline, CDR1 is MNHEY and CDR2 is SVGAGI. With V trimmed by 5 bases and J by 2 bases, 9 bases remained unmatched. The DNA of the CDR3 is TGTGCCAGCAGTCTCACAGGGGCTTCTACCTACGAGCAGTACTTC. This translates into CASSLTGASTYEQYF.

The genes are TRBV7-9 and TRBJ2-3, with 7 bases fitting TRBD2. CDR1 SEHNR and CDR2 FQNEAQ come from the germline V gene (reference sequence). The trim removed 4 bases at V and 8 bases at J, leaving 6 bases unmatched. The length of the CDR3 is 13 residues. The CDR3 reads CASSSGLGGTQYF. The CDR3, as DNA: TGTGCCAGCAGCTCCGGACTAGGAGGTACGCAGTATTTT.

The chain couples TRBV4-3 to TRBJ2-3, with a weak D call TRBD1 (6 bases). This CDR3 region has 15 residues. Trimming shortened V by 3 bases and J by 2 bases, and 12 bases separated the two germline ends. Germline V gene lookup returns CDR1 LGHNA and CDR2 YSLEER. The DNA for the CDR3 is TGCGCCAGCAGCCAGGGGGCGGCTTTCACAGATACGCAGTATTTT. Translation gives CASSQGAAFTDTQYF.

The chain recombines TRBV19 with TRBJ1-1, with 7 positions matching TRBD1. Trimming took 2 bases from V and 4 from J; bases not matched to a gene: 10. The CDR3 contains 16 residues. The V gene's germline CDR1 is LNHDA and CDR2 SQIVND (reference sequence). Here the CDR3 reads CASSIRDSSVGTEAFF. For the CDR3, the DNA is TGTGCCAGTAGTATAAGGGACAGCTCGGTGGGCACTGAAGCTTTCTTT.

The rearrangement joins TRBV27 to TRBJ1-4, with TRBD1 as a possible D gene (5 bases). Trimming stripped 6 bases from V and 7 bases from J, with 18 bases between. Germline lookup yields CDR1 MNHEY and CDR2 SMNVEV (reference sequence). The CDR3 length is 15 residues. Written as DNA, the CDR3 is TGTGCCAGCAGCCCGGTTGTGGGGGGGAGTGAAAAACTGTTTTTT. Its protein is CASSPVVGGSEKLFF.